One and the same sample provided the 31 T cell receptor beta chains below, sequenced in a study of shared clonotypes between healthy human individuals. Assay: immunoSEQ multiplex PCR; the TCRdb copy retains only in-frame clones and omits some. Of 2 million to 2.5 million clones listed, around 95% are singletons. The sample was naive CD4+ T cells sorted from blood. As to subset: CD45RA+ positively selected. All receptors derive from a man between 18 and 29 years old in good health.

The chain is built from TRBV5-1 and TRBJ2-3; the match to TRBD1 covers 7 bases. The CDR3 totals 15 residues. Germline CDR1 SGHRS, CDR2 YFSETQ. The V and J ends lost 2 bases and 4 bases, in that order; junction bases with no gene match: 7. CDR3 protein: CASSLQGSPADTQYF. DNA for the CDR3: TGCGCCAGCAGCTTACAGGGGTCCCCAGCAGATACGCAGTATTTT.

This chain links TRBV7-9 with TRBJ1-1, with 8 bases identical to TRBD1. This CDR3 has 15 residues. Germline loops: CDR1 SEHNR, CDR2 FQNEAQ (reference sequence). Trimming took 1 base from V and 4 from J; bases not matched to a gene: 5. In DNA form, the CDR3 reads TGTGCCAGCAGCTTAGAGGGCAGGGGGCTCACTGAAGCTTTCTTT. Its translation: CASSLEGRGLTEAFF.

V is TRBV28 and J is TRBJ1-5; 9 nucleotides line up with TRBD1. Germline V gene data show CDR1 as MDHEN and CDR2 as SYDVKM. V trimming: 5 bases; J trimming: 5 bases; junction bases outside the gene matches: 7. CDR3 length: 15 amino acids. The CDR3 protein is CASSGTGKRDQPQHF. The CDR3 region has the DNA TGTGCCAGCAGTGGGACAGGGAAACGGGATCAGCCCCAGCATTTT. Full variable domain (rest looked up from reference TRBV28 and TRBJ1-5): DVKVTQSSRYLVKRTGEKVFLECVQDMDHENMFWYRQDPGLGLRLIYFSYDVKMKEKGDIPEGYSVSREKKERFSLILESASTNQTSMYLCASSGTGKRDQPQHFGDGTRLSIL.

J is TRBJ2-6 and V is TRBV6-5; D uncertain. Germline V gene data show CDR1 as MNHEY and CDR2 as SVGAGI. Trimming cost V 0 bases and J 2 bases, with 8 bases left between them. The CDR3 contains 16 residues. The DNA for the CDR3 is TGTGCCAGCAGTTACTCAAGAAGTACTGGGGCCAACGTCCTGACTTTC. Protein product: CASSYSRSTGANVLTF.

The chain couples TRBV5-4 to TRBJ2-7; 11 bases fit TRBD1. The CDR3 length is 13 residues. J lost 4 bases, V lost 5 bases, and 2 bases had no gene match. Germline V gene data show CDR1 as SGHNT and CDR2 as YYREEE (reference sequence). The CDR3: CASRWDRGYEQYF. The CDR3 DNA is TGTGCCAGCAGATGGGACAGGGGGTACGAGCAGTACTTC.

The rearrangement uses TRBV7-2 and TRBJ2-7; D is uncertain. The V gene lost 2 bases and the J gene lost 2 bases, with 13 bases spanning the gap. The CDR3 extends over 15 amino acids. Germline CDR1 and CDR2: SGHTA and FQGNSA. CDR3 region: CASSLLLRTPYEQYF. The CDR3 DNA sequence: TGTGCCAGCAGCTTATTGTTAAGGACCCCCTACGAGCAGTACTTC.

The chain joins TRBV12-5 to TRBJ2-1; D is unclear. The CDR3 sequence is 15 residues long. Germline CDR1 LGHNT, CDR2 FRNRAP. V was trimmed by 1 base and J by 7 bases, leaving 14 bases between them. The CDR3 nucleotides are TGTGCTAGTGGTTTGGCCCGTAAGGACGCAAATGAGCAGTTCTTC. This codes for CASGLARKDANEQFF.

The chain uses TRBV28 and TRBJ1-4; 9 nucleotides agree with TRBD1. Germline V gives CDR1 MDHEN, CDR2 SYDVKM. The CDR3 sequence is 16 residues long. V lost 11 bases to trimming and J lost 3 bases; unmatched junction nucleotides: 13. The CDR3 nucleotides are TGTGCCGCAGGGAGACAGGGGGTGGAGGCTAATGAAAAACTGTTTTTT. It is translated as CAAGRQGVEANEKLFF.

On this clone: At the DNA level, this CDR3 is encoded by other sequences in the same sample as well. The chain is built from TRBV2 and TRBJ2-7; a weak D match, TRBD1 (5 bases). This CDR3 contains 12 residues. Trimming pared 5 bases from V and 4 bases from J, leaving 9 bases between. Germline lookup yields CDR1 SNHLY and CDR2 FYNNEI. As DNA, the CDR3 is TGTGCCAGCAGTTCCGACAGTTACGAGCAGTACTTC. Its translation is CASSSDSYEQYF.

The gene calls are TRBV28 and TRBJ2-1, with D hard to call. V was cut by 4 bases and J by 8 bases, with 6 bases left in between. The CDR3 is 11 amino acids. Germline CDR1 and CDR2: MDHEN and SYDVKM. The CDR3 bases are TGTGCCAGCAGTTCCCTATATGAGCAGTTCTTC. Residues: CASSSLYEQFF.

V gene TRBV11-2 combines with J gene TRBJ2-1; D possibly corresponds to TRBD2 (6 bases). This CDR3 region has 15 residues. Germline-derived CDR1 and CDR2 are SGHAT and FQNNGV. V lost 1 base and J lost 5, with 12 bases in between. The CDR3 spells CASSLGGTGNNEQFF. In nucleotides, the CDR3 is TGTGCCAGCAGCTTAGGCGGGACGGGAAACAATGAGCAGTTCTTC.

Note on this clone: Different DNA sequences within this sample yield the same CDR3. The V and J genes are TRBV11-3 and TRBJ2-2, with 7 bases matching TRBD1. Trimming cost V 5 bases and J 5 bases; bases outside gene matches: 5. Germline V lookup: CDR1 SGHNT, CDR2 YENEEA. The CDR3 has 14 amino acids. CDR3: CASSATGSTGELFF. The CDR3 nucleotides are TGTGCCAGCAGCGCGACAGGGTCAACCGGGGAGCTGTTTTTT.

V is TRBV6-5 and J is TRBJ1-5, with 11 bases fitting TRBD1. CDR3 size: 15 residues. Germline assignment: CDR1 MNHEY and CDR2 SVGAGI. J lost 1 base, V lost 6 bases, and 2 bases had no gene match. For the CDR3, the DNA is TGTGCCAGCAGCAGGACAGGGGGCAGCAATCAGCCCCAGCATTTT. Its translation is CASSRTGGSNQPQHF.

The V gene is TRBV28, the J gene TRBJ1-6; D is perhaps TRBD1 (5 bases). This CDR3 region has 16 residues. In germline, CDR1 is MDHEN, CDR2 SYDVKM. The germline V and J ends were trimmed by 5 bases and 7 bases, with 18 bases remaining between them. CDR3 amino acids: CASSPTVGRQNSPLHF. As DNA, the CDR3 is TGTGCCAGCAGTCCCACGGTAGGACGACAGAATTCACCCCTCCACTTT.

V gene TRBV7-2 combines with J gene TRBJ1-3; no definite D call. V was pared by 0 bases and J by 2 bases, with 11 bases between. CDR1 is SGHTA, CDR2 FQGNSA, per germline. This CDR3 has 16 amino acids. The CDR3 reads CASSLAGRLAGNTIYF. In DNA, the CDR3 is TGTGCCAGCAGCTTAGCCGGCAGATTAGCTGGAAACACCATATATTTT.

Regarding this clone: The junction shows a germline mismatch at one end, possibly a read error. The rearrangement joins TRBV7-7 to TRBJ2-7; 9 bases align to TRBD1. The CDR3 spans 15 residues. From germline, CDR1 is SSHAT and CDR2 FNYEAQ (reference sequence). DNA for the CDR3: TGTGCTAGCAGCTTAGAGACAGGGGGGACCTACGAGCAGTACTTC. This sequence encodes CASSLETGGTYEQYF. Full variable domain (missing parts from reference TRBV7-7 and TRBJ2-7): GAGVSQSPRYKVTKRGQDVTLRCDPISSHATLYWYQQALGQGPEFLTYFNYEAQPDKSGLPSDRFSAERPEGSISTLTIQRTEQRDSAMYRCASSLETGGTYEQYFGPGTRLTVT.

In regard to this clone: Additional DNA sequences in this sample encode the identical CDR3. This chain connects TRBV10-3 to TRBJ2-5, with a tentative D call TRBD1 (6 bases). Germline lookup yields CDR1 ENHRY and CDR2 SYGVKD. This CDR3 comprises 13 residues. V was cut by 4 bases and J by 1 base, with 7 bases left in between. CDR3: CAISGTVQETQYF. The CDR3, as DNA: TGTGCCATCAGTGGGACAGTCCAAGAGACCCAGTACTTC.

The V gene is TRBV9, the J gene TRBJ1-3; 8 nucleotides align to TRBD1. The junction had 5 bases not matched to a gene; V was cut back by 3 bases and J by 0 bases. The CDR3 extends over 16 amino acids. Germline-derived CDR1 and CDR2 are SGDLS and YYNGEE. The CDR3 coding sequence is TGTGCCAGCAGCGCCGGGGACAGGAGCTCTGGAAACACCATATATTTT. This codes for CASSAGDRSSGNTIYF.

J is TRBJ2-7 and V is TRBV10-1; 8 nucleotides match TRBD2. CDR1 WNHNN and CDR2 SYGVQD come from the germline V gene (reference sequence). Trimming took 11 bases from V and 3 from J; bases not matched to a gene: 9. This CDR3 is 13 amino acids long. This CDR3 reads CAGTSGSLYEQYF. CDR3 DNA: TGCGCCGGCACTAGCGGTTCTCTCTACGAGCAGTACTTC.

This clone was detected only once. This rearrangement joins TRBV18 to TRBJ1-2; the match to TRBD1 covers 8 bases. V lost 6 bases and J lost 4; bases outside the gene matches: 7. This CDR3 is 14 amino acids long. The V gene's germline CDR1 is KGHSH and CDR2 LQKENI. The CDR3 DNA reads as TGTGCCAGCTCTCCAATCACAGGGGGCTATGGCTACACCTTC. It translates to CASSPITGGYGYTF.

The J gene is TRBJ1-1, the V gene TRBV29-1; possibly TRBD1 for D (5 bases). This CDR3 has 13 residues. Germline assignment: CDR1 SQVTM and CDR2 ANQGSEA. V was pared by 1 base and J by 1 base, with 7 bases between. Here the CDR3 DNA reads TGCAGCGTTGAAGGCAGGGAGAACACTGAAGCTTTCTTT. Encoded protein: CSVEGRENTEAFF.

The chain employs TRBV4-3 and TRBJ1-3; tentatively, D is TRBD1 (6 bases). The germline V gene has CDR1 LGHNA and CDR2 YSLEER. Deletions cut 1 base from V and 0 bases from J, with 16 bases between. The CDR3 is 18 amino acids. CDR3 in DNA: TGCGCCAGCAGCCAAGTTAGTGCAGGGGACCTCTCTGGAAACACCATATATTTT. Protein: CASSQVSAGDLSGNTIYF.

For this clone: This specimen includes other DNA sequences encoding the same CDR3. This chain links TRBV18 with TRBJ1-1; TRBD1 is a possible D gene (5 bases). The CDR3 consists of 14 residues. Trimming pared 2 bases from V and 5 bases from J, leaving 12 bases between. Looked up from germline, CDR1 is KGHSH and CDR2 is LQKENI. The CDR3 loop reads CASSPSGVGTEAFF. The CDR3 DNA follows: TGTGCCAGCTCACCATCGGGGGTAGGGACTGAAGCTTTCTTT.

V is TRBV30 and J is TRBJ1-6; 11 positions match TRBD1. The junction had 10 bases not matched to a gene; V was cut back by 2 bases and J by 10 bases. The V gene's germline CDR1 is GTSNPN and CDR2 SVGIG (reference sequence). This CDR3 region has 16 residues. CDR3 nucleotide sequence: TGTGCCTGGAGTCCCCGGGACAGGGGGGTAGCATCACCCCTCCACTTT. Its protein is CAWSPRDRGVASPLHF.

This sequence joins TRBV2 and TRBJ1-5; TRBD1 matches 7 bases. This CDR3 comprises 15 residues. The V segment lost 5 bases and the J segment 5 bases; nucleotides outside the gene matches: 9. The V gene's germline CDR1 is SNHLY and CDR2 FYNNEI. CDR3 sequence (DNA): TGTGCCAGCAGTCCGAGACAGGGAATGGATCAGCCCCAGCATTTT. Translated, it gives CASSPRQGMDQPQHF.

As concerns this clone: Other DNA sequences within the sample encode an identical CDR3. The chain joins TRBV18 to TRBJ2-7, with a possible D match to TRBD2 (6 bases). Trimming removed 3 bases at V and 0 bases at J, with 9 bases between. The germline V gene has CDR1 KGHSH and CDR2 LQKENI. The CDR3 spans 14 residues. The CDR3 region is CASSPAGSSYEQYF. DNA of the CDR3: TGTGCCAGCTCACCGGCGGGGAGCTCCTACGAGCAGTACTTC.

The chain is built from TRBV7-9 and TRBJ1-4, with TRBD1 matching over 8 bases. Germline V gene sequence: CDR1 SEHNR, CDR2 FQNEAQ (reference sequence). Unmatched junction bases numbered 2, after V lost 5 bases and J lost 3 bases. This CDR3 has 14 residues. CDR3 sequence reads: CASSDRGANEKLFF. The CDR3 DNA follows: TGTGCCAGCAGCGACAGGGGTGCTAATGAAAAACTGTTTTTT.

A note on this clone: The sample has other DNA sequences that encode this CDR3 too. This rearrangement joins TRBV6-5 to TRBJ1-1; TRBD1 might be the D (6 bases). The CDR3 extends over 14 amino acids. The germline V and J ends were trimmed by 4 bases and 0 bases, with 9 bases remaining between them. Germline-derived CDR1 and CDR2 are MNHEY and SVGAGI. In nucleotides, the CDR3 is TGTGCCAGCAGTTTGGACAGCTTGAACACTGAAGCTTTCTTT. As protein: CASSLDSLNTEAFF.

This clone appeared once. The gene calls are TRBV9 and TRBJ2-7, with D possibly TRBD1 on 6 matching bases. The V and J ends lost 0 bases and 2 bases respectively, with 12 bases between them. CDR1 SGDLS and CDR2 YYNGEE come from the germline V gene. The CDR3 is made up of 15 amino acids. CDR3: CASSVATGETYEQYF. In DNA, the CDR3 is TGTGCCAGCAGCGTAGCGACAGGCGAAACCTACGAGCAGTACTTC.

The rearrangement uses TRBV5-6 and TRBJ1-2; D may be TRBD1 (5 bases). V lost 4 bases and J lost 3, with 13 bases in between. Per germline, CDR1 SGHDT and CDR2 YYEEEE. CDR3 length: 14 residues. The CDR3 DNA follows: TGTGCCAGCAGCCCAGGGTCGGAAGACTATGGCTACACCTTC. Translating it yields CASSPGSEDYGYTF.

The V call is TRBV10-2, the J call TRBJ2-2; D unresolved. The germline V gene has CDR1 WSHSY and CDR2 SAAADI. The CDR3 is 11 residues long. Trimming removed 8 bases from V and 7 bases from J, with 8 bases in between. Here the CDR3 reads CASLSYGELFF. The CDR3 DNA reads TGCGCCAGCCTCTCATACGGGGAGCTGTTTTTT.